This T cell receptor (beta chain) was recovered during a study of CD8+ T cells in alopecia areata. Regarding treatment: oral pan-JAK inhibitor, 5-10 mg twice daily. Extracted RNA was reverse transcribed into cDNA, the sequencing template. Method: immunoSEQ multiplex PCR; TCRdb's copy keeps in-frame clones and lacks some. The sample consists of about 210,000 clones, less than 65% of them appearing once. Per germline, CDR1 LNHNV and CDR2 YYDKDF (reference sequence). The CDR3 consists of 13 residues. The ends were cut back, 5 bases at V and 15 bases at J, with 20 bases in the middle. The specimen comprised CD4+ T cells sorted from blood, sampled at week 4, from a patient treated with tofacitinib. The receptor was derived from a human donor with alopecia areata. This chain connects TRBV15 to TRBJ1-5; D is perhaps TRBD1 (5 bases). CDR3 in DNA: TGTGCCACCAGCTCAACCCGAACGGGGGTAAGGCATTTT. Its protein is CATSSTRTGVRHF.